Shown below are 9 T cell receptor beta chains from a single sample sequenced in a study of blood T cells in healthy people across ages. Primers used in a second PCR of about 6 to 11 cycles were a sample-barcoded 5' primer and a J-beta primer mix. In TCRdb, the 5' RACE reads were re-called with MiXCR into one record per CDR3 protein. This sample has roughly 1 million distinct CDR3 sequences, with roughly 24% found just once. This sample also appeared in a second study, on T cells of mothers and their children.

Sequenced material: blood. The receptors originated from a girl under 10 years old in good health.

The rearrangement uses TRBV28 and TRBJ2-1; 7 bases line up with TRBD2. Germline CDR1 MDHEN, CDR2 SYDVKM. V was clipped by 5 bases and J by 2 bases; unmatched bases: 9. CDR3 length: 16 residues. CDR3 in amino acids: CASSGWTAGAYNEQFF. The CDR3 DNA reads TGTGCCAGCAGTGGTTGGACGGCGGGAGCCTACAATGAGCAGTTCTTC.

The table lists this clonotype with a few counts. The CDR3: CASSQDIWGTEAFF. The CDR3 bases are TGCGCCAGCAGCCAAGACATTTGGGGAACTGAAGCTTTCTTT. The chain uses TRBV4-3 and TRBJ1-1, with D hard to call. The V end lost 0 bases, the J end lost 5 bases, and 10 bases lay between the germline ends. The CDR3 spans 14 residues. Per germline, CDR1 LGHNA and CDR2 YSLEER.

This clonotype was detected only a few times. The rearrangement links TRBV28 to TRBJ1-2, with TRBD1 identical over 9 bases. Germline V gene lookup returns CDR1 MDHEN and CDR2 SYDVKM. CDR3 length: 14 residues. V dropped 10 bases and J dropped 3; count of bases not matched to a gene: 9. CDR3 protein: CATKQGARYYGYTF. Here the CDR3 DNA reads TGTGCCACCAAACAGGGGGCGCGGTACTATGGCTACACCTTC.

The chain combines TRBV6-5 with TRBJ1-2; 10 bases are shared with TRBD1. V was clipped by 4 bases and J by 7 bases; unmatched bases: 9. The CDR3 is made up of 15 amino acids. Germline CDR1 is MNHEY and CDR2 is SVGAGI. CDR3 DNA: TGTGCCAGCAGTTCAACCCCGGGACAGGGGCCTGGCTACACCTTC. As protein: CASSSTPGQGPGYTF.

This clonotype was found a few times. The CDR3 here is CASSYPVGGTGGQPQHF. The DNA of the CDR3 is TGTGCCAGCAGTTACCCAGTCGGGGGGACAGGGGGTCAGCCCCAGCATTTT. This sequence joins TRBV28 and TRBJ1-5, with 11 positions matching TRBD1. The CDR3 contains 17 residues. The V gene's germline CDR1 is MDHEN and CDR2 SYDVKM. With V trimmed by 4 bases and J by 6 bases, 11 bases remained unmatched.

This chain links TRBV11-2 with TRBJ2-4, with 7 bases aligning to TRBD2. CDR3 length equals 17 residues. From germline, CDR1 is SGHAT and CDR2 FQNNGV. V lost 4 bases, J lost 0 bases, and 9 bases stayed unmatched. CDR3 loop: CASSSVHLAEAKNIQYF. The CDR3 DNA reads TGTGCCAGCAGCTCCGTGCACCTAGCGGAAGCCAAAAACATTCAGTACTTC.

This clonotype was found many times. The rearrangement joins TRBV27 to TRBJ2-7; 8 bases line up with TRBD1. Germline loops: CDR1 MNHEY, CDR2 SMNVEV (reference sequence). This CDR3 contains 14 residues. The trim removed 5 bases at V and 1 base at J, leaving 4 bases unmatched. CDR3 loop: CASSITGGSYEQYF. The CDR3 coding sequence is TGTGCCAGCAGTATTACAGGGGGTTCCTACGAGCAGTACTTC.

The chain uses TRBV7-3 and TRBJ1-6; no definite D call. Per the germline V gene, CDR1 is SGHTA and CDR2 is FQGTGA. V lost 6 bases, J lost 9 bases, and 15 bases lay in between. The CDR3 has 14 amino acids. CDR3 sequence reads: CASSIGLAASPLHF. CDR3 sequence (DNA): TGTGCCAGCAGTATCGGACTGGCGGCTTCACCCCTCCACTTT. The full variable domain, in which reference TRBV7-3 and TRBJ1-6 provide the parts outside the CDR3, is GAGVSQTPSNKVTEKGKYVELRCDPISGHTALYWYRQSLGQGPEFLIYFQGTGAADDSGLPNDRFFAVRPEGSVSTLKIQRTERGDSAVYLCASSIGLAASPLHFGNGTRLTVT.

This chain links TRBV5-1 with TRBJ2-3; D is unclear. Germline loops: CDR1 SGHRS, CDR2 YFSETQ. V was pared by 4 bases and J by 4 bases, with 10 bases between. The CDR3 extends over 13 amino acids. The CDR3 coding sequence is TGCGCCAGCAGCCCCGACTTCCCAGATACGCAGTATTTT. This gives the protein CASSPDFPDTQYF.